The rows below give T cell receptor beta chains drawn from one sample of a study of cytomegalovirus exposure and HLA in healthy donors. Produced via immunoSEQ multiplex PCR; TCRdb's table is partial and in-frame only. This sample carries over 100,000 clones, about 76% of them seen once, and the ten largest clones take around 2.1%. Sample: PBMCs. The receptors originated from a woman in her 30s in good health and CMV-seronegative. CDR3s leave out the opening cysteine and the closing phenylalanine or tryptophan.

j_call v_call cdr3_aa
TRBJ2-5 TRBV30 AWSGTGGSETQY
TRBJ1-1 TRBV7-9 ASSPIGMNTEAF
TRBJ1-5 TRBV6-5 ASSFGYEQPQH
TRBJ2-7 TRBV6-1 ASSGALAYEQY
TRBJ2-5 TRBV5-1 ASSLDGRAGSAGRATQY
TRBJ1-2 TRBV6-5 ASRPPQGRGYT
TRBJ2-1 TRBV5-1 ASSYLAGAAGNEQF
TRBJ2-3 TRBV9 ASSERGQHTDTQY
TRBJ1-1 TRBV28 ASRTGGTEAF
TRBJ2-7 TRBV5-1 ASSSPYDRVPEQY
TRBJ2-2 TRBV28 ASSLTGNTGELF
TRBJ2-6 TRBV4-1 ASSQEGGAGANVLT
TRBJ1-2 TRBV9 ASSVVGEDYGYT
TRBJ2-2 TRBV7-9 ASSLGDSGTGELF
TRBJ2-3 TRBV28 ASSLTGSDTQY
TRBJ1-1 TRBV29-1 SGGQGHTEAF
TRBJ2-2 TRBV5-4 ASSGAGLAGAGELF
TRBJ2-7 TRBV11-3 ASSSRTGDYEQY
TRBJ1-2 TRBV30 AWSVTDYGYT
TRBJ2-7 TRBV29-1 SFRLGPYEQY
TRBJ1-1 TRBV4-1 ASSQVSAIIGGAF
TRBJ2-5 TRBV29-1 SVDGRGQGETQY
TRBJ2-7 TRBV7-9 SSSLLGGLSYEQY
TRBJ2-1 TRBV10-3 AISEVLSYNEQF
TRBJ1-3 TRBV2 AISQGPGNTIY
TRBJ2-1 TRBV6-4 ASSAGAYNEQF